The clone carrying this T cell receptor beta chain was counted at least ten times. No antigen is known for it. The sample comes from a study of CD8 T cells in ankylosing spondylitis. Per the germline V gene, CDR1 is SQVTM and CDR2 is ANQGSEA. V lost 4 bases, J lost 4 bases, and 8 bases lay in between. The CDR3 totals 12 residues. Overall study findings and caveats: Peripheral blood samples showed relatively rare disease-linked clones, and these clones were CD8+. Past research had described some motif variants in reactive arthritis synovial fluid and blood. Ankylosing spondylitis blood appeared to be characterized by a TCR beta motif of fewer than ten highly homologous variants.

For TCR beta, libraries came from quantitative 5'-RACE with molecular barcodes. TCRdb passed the 5' RACE reads through MiXCR, listing each CDR3 protein once. The profile covers tens of thousands of distinct CDR3 sequences, with approximately 11% appearing a single time and around 1.4% taken by the ten largest. This clonotype was obtained from a male donor with ankylosing spondylitis or in good health (not recorded which). This chain uses TRBV29-1 with TRBJ1-5; no definite D call. Sequenced sample: blood, either unsorted or a sorted T cell fraction (not recorded which). CDR3 DNA sequence: TGCAGCGTTGGCGCAGATAATCAGCCCCAGCATTTT. Protein product: CSVGADNQPQHF.